This is a list of T cell receptor beta chains from one sample in a study of healthy donors' naive CD4 and CD8 T cells. TCRdb independently ran MiXCR on the reads; one entry per CDR3 protein. The sample includes roughly 200,000 distinct CDR3 sequences, around 70% of them seen just once. Sequenced material: naive CD4+ and CD8+ T cells sorted from blood, pooled from several donors. All receptors derive from a pool of human donors in good health; the sample pools cells from several healthy donors. Each CDR3 is given with its conserved first and last residue. The D gene is left open where the match is weak. Some rows have no size entry. The others give once, few or many, or a class for an expanded clone.

cdr3_length: 17
d_call: TRBD2
j_call: TRBJ2-1
v_call: TRBV28
clone_size: .
cdr3_aa: CASSLLSLAGIYNGQFF
cdr3_nt: TGTGCCAGCAGTTTATTATCTTTAGCGGGGATCTACAATGGGCAGTTCTTC

cdr3_length: 14
d_call: .
j_call: TRBJ2-3
v_call: TRBV29-1
clone_size: few
cdr3_aa: CSAERGVGTDTQYF
cdr3_nt: TGCAGCGCGGAACGAGGGGTCGGTACAGATACGCAGTATTTT

cdr3_length: 14
d_call: .
j_call: TRBJ2-7
v_call: TRBV6-5
clone_size: .
cdr3_aa: CASSYSRQAYEQYF
cdr3_nt: TGTGCCAGCAGTTACTCGCGACAAGCCTACGAGCAGTACTTC

cdr3_length: 12
d_call: .
j_call: TRBJ2-7
v_call: TRBV29-1
clone_size: .
cdr3_aa: CSVRLAPYKQYF
cdr3_nt: TGCAGCGTTAGGCTAGCGCCCTACAAGCAGTACTTC

cdr3_length: 15
d_call: TRBD2
j_call: TRBJ2-1
v_call: TRBV19
clone_size: once
cdr3_aa: CASGIVAGDYNEQFF
cdr3_nt: TGTGCCAGTGGTATAGTGGCGGGGGACTATAATGAGCAGTTCTTC

cdr3_length: 16
d_call: TRBD2
j_call: TRBJ2-1
v_call: TRBV19
clone_size: .
cdr3_aa: CASSIASGSPRDEQFF
cdr3_nt: TGTGCCAGTAGTATAGCTAGCGGGAGCCCTAGGGATGAGCAGTTCTTC

cdr3_length: 12
d_call: .
j_call: TRBJ2-3
v_call: TRBV18
clone_size: .
cdr3_aa: CASSASTDTQYF
cdr3_nt: TGTGCCAGCTCAGCGAGCACAGATACGCAGTATTTT

cdr3_length: 12
d_call: .
j_call: TRBJ1-2
v_call: TRBV19
clone_size: few
cdr3_aa: CASRGQPYGYTF
cdr3_nt: TGTGCCAGTAGGGGGCAGCCCTATGGCTACACCTTC

cdr3_length: 11
d_call: .
j_call: TRBJ1-1
v_call: TRBV29-1
clone_size: few
cdr3_aa: CSVGDGREAFF
cdr3_nt: TGCAGCGTCGGGGACGGCAGGGAAGCTTTCTTT

cdr3_length: 14
d_call: .
j_call: TRBJ2-3
v_call: TRBV5-4
clone_size: .
cdr3_aa: CASSPTGQADTQYF
cdr3_nt: TGTGCCAGCAGCCCAACAGGGCAGGCAGATACGCAGTATTTT

cdr3_length: 14
d_call: .
j_call: TRBJ2-5
v_call: TRBV5-4
clone_size: .
cdr3_aa: CASSLPRREETQYF
cdr3_nt: TGTGCCAGCAGCTTGCCCCGGAGGGAAGAGACCCAGTACTTC

cdr3_length: 16
d_call: .
j_call: TRBJ2-3
v_call: TRBV19
clone_size: .
cdr3_aa: CASSIAGWAGTDTQYF
cdr3_nt: TGTGCCAGTAGTATAGCAGGGTGGGCAGGCACAGATACGCAGTATTTT

cdr3_length: 13
d_call: .
j_call: TRBJ2-3
v_call: TRBV5-1
clone_size: .
cdr3_aa: CASSFGHTDTQYF
cdr3_nt: TGCGCCAGCAGCTTCGGCCACACAGATACGCAGTATTTT

cdr3_length: 15
d_call: TRBD1
j_call: TRBJ2-2
v_call: TRBV6-6
clone_size: .
cdr3_aa: CASRGQGVDTGELFF
cdr3_nt: TGTGCCAGCAGGGGACAGGGGGTGGACACCGGGGAGCTGTTTTTT

cdr3_length: 13
d_call: .
j_call: TRBJ1-5
v_call: TRBV19
clone_size: .
cdr3_aa: CASSMTGNQPQHF
cdr3_nt: TGTGCCAGTAGTATGACAGGCAATCAGCCCCAGCATTTT

cdr3_length: 15
d_call: TRBD1
j_call: TRBJ2-7
v_call: TRBV6-1
clone_size: .
cdr3_aa: CASSEVRGRSYEQYF
cdr3_nt: TGTGCCAGCAGTGAAGTGAGGGGGCGCTCCTACGAGCAGTACTTC

cdr3_length: 16
d_call: TRBD1
j_call: TRBJ2-7
v_call: TRBV20-1
clone_size: .
cdr3_aa: CSARIGLTGQTYEQYF
cdr3_nt: TGCAGTGCTAGAATCGGTTTGACAGGGCAAACCTACGAGCAGTACTTC

cdr3_length: 16
d_call: .
j_call: TRBJ1-1
v_call: TRBV19
clone_size: .
cdr3_aa: CASSIHGGRMNTEAFF
cdr3_nt: TGTGCCAGTAGTATCCACGGGGGGCGCATGAACACTGAAGCTTTCTTT

cdr3_length: 14
d_call: .
j_call: TRBJ1-6
v_call: TRBV27
clone_size: .
cdr3_aa: CASSAGGPTSPLHF
cdr3_nt: TGTGCCAGCAGTGCTGGAGGTCCGACCTCACCCCTCCACTTT

cdr3_length: 11
d_call: .
j_call: TRBJ1-1
v_call: TRBV29-1
clone_size: once
cdr3_aa: CSVHWPTEAFF
cdr3_nt: TGCAGCGTCCATTGGCCCACTGAAGCTTTCTTT

cdr3_length: 13
d_call: TRBD1
j_call: TRBJ1-4
v_call: TRBV29-1
clone_size: .
cdr3_aa: CSARQGDYEKLFF
cdr3_nt: TGCAGCGCCCGACAGGGAGACTATGAAAAACTGTTTTTT

cdr3_length: 14
d_call: .
j_call: TRBJ1-1
v_call: TRBV10-3
clone_size: .
cdr3_aa: CAISDLAADTEAFF
cdr3_nt: TGTGCCATCAGTGATTTGGCAGCGGACACTGAAGCTTTCTTT

cdr3_length: 16
d_call: .
j_call: TRBJ2-3
v_call: TRBV4-3
clone_size: .
cdr3_aa: CASSRLTGSSTDTQYF
cdr3_nt: TGCGCCAGCAGCCGTTTAACCGGGTCTAGCACAGATACGCAGTATTTT